These 9 T cell receptor beta chains were all obtained from the same sample, sequenced in a study of cytomegalovirus exposure and HLA in healthy donors. PCR employed 60 Vbeta and 13 Jbeta primers. Clones were read by immunoSEQ multiplex PCR, and TCRdb kept only the in-frame ones, dropping some. The sample holds over 150,000 clones, 70% to 80% seen once. Sequencing was carried out using PBMCs. These receptors were taken from a woman aged 60 to 75 in good health and CMV-seropositive.

V and J are TRBV6-1 and TRBJ2-3; D not resolved. Germline CDR1 reads MNHNS; CDR2 reads SASEGT. CDR3 size: 13 residues. Deletions cut 10 bases from V and 0 bases from J, with 11 bases between. CDR3 region: CATVLTSTDTQYF. The CDR3 DNA sequence: TGTGCCACCGTATTGACAAGCACAGATACGCAGTATTTT.

This clone was seen only a few times. The chain is built from TRBV6-6 and TRBJ2-5, with D perhaps matching TRBD2 (6 bases). Looked up from germline, CDR1 is MNHNY and CDR2 is SVGAGI (reference sequence). This CDR3 region has 12 residues. Trimming shortened V by 4 bases and J by 12 bases, and 15 bases separated the two germline ends. The CDR3, as DNA: TGTGCCAGCAGTTTCGGGGGTTCTCAGGAGTACTTC. This codes for CASSFGGSQEYF.

The J gene is TRBJ2-3, the V gene TRBV7-2, with D possibly being TRBD2 (6 bases). Trimming took off 7 bases at V and 13 bases at J, with 24 bases between the two ends. CDR1 and CDR2 (germline): SGHTA, FQGNSA. The CDR3 spans 14 residues. The CDR3 region is CASTDPTGSGGEYF. The DNA of the CDR3 is TGTGCCAGCACAGACCCTACAGGTTCAGGAGGGGAGTATTTT.

Points on this clone: The junction shows a germline mismatch at one end, possibly a read error. The chain links TRBV19 to TRBJ2-6; maybe TRBD1 (5 bases). There are 15 residues in the CDR3. Germline lookup yields CDR1 LNHDA and CDR2 SQIVND (reference sequence). In DNA, the CDR3 is TGTGCCAGTAAGGAAGTCATCTCTGGGGCCAACGGCCTGACTTTC. Protein product: CASKEVISGANGLTF.

The rearrangement uses TRBV28 and TRBJ1-4; D gene uncertain. CDR1 is MDHEN, CDR2 SYDVKM, per germline. V lost 10 bases and J lost 10, with 10 bases in between. The CDR3 loop spans 10 amino acids. The CDR3 region has the DNA TGTGCCACCCTCGAGGTAAAACTGTTTTTT. It codes for CATLEVKLFF. The variable domain in full, completed from reference TRBV28 and TRBJ1-4, reads DVKVTQSSRYLVKRTGEKVFLECVQDMDHENMFWYRQDPGLGLRLIYFSYDVKMKEKGDIPEGYSVSREKKERFSLILESASTNQTSMYLCATLEVKLFFGSGTQLSVL.

This clone turned up a few times. The rearrangement uses TRBV6-1 and TRBJ2-3, with 8 bases aligning to TRBD1. The V gene end was trimmed by 2 bases and the J gene end by 4 bases; junction bases not matched to a gene: 11. Germline CDR1 is MNHNS and CDR2 is SASEGT. The CDR3 runs to 17 residues. The CDR3 nucleotides read TGTGCCAGCAGTGAAATCGGACAGGGCGTTAGCGCAGATACGCAGTATTTT. It yields the protein CASSEIGQGVSADTQYF.

This clone was observed a handful of times. The chain links TRBV25-1 to TRBJ1-1; the D gene is possibly TRBD1 (5 bases). The CDR3 loop spans 15 amino acids. CDR1 and CDR2 (germline): MGHDK, SYGVNS. Deletions cut 3 bases from V and 5 bases from J, with 16 bases between. The CDR3 bases are TGTGCCAGCAGTGATCGAGGGGAGGGGAGGACTGAAGCTTTCTTT. Its translation: CASSDRGEGRTEAFF.

This clone was seen once. This chain joins TRBV4-3 and TRBJ1-5; TRBD1 matches 7 bases. V was pared by 0 bases and J by 6 bases, with 5 bases of the junction left unmatched. The germline V gene has CDR1 LGHNA and CDR2 YSLEER. This CDR3 is 15 amino acids long. The CDR3 nucleotides read TGCGCCAGCAGCCAAGATCGTCAGGGGGGTCAGCCCCAGCATTTT. Translated, it gives CASSQDRQGGQPQHF.

In regard to this clone: An end of the junction does not agree with germline; a read error may underlie this. The chain has TRBV7-9 and TRBJ1-1, with 11 bases aligning to TRBD1. The CDR3 consists of 16 residues. Germline V gene lookup returns CDR1 SEHNR and CDR2 FQNEAQ (reference sequence). In nucleotides, the CDR3 is TGTTCCAGCAGCTTCAGGACAGGGGGCGGGAACACTGAAGCTTTCTTT. This codes for CSSSFRTGGGNTEAFF.